Listed below are T cell receptor beta chains from one sample, sequenced in a study of T-cell memory formation after mild COVID-19. A single record per CDR3 protein comes from TCRdb applying MiXCR to the 5' RACE reads. The table has roughly 610,000 distinct CDR3 sequences, approximately 15% seen once. Sequencing was performed on PBMCs or a T cell subset sorted from them (not recorded which). Receptors originate from an adult woman who had mild COVID-19 (a few samples of this study predate the infection). Cell type and time point are not known. The CDR3 runs from the conserved cysteine through the conserved F or W. The D gene is left open where the match is weak. Part of the rows lack a size; the others show once, few, many or a class for expanded clones.

cdr3_length j_call v_call clone_size d_call cdr3_nt cdr3_aa
13 TRBJ2-3 TRBV29-1 few NA TGCAGCGTTGAAGCCCCAGCCGGGGATACGCAGTATTTT CSVEAPAGDTQYF
16 TRBJ2-2 TRBV7-3 NA TRBD2 TGTGCCAGCAGCCCCTCTGCGGCGGGAGTTACCGGGGAGCTGTTTTTT CASSPSAAGVTGELFF
16 TRBJ2-7 TRBV6-2/TRBV6-3 once NA TGTGCCAGCAGTTACCGCTCGGCAGGGGCCGGATACGAGCAGTACTTC CASSYRSAGAGYEQYF
14 TRBJ1-6 TRBV4-1 NA TRBD1 TGCGCCAGCAGTCCCGACAGGGTTAGTTCACCCCTCCACTTT CASSPDRVSSPLHF
16 TRBJ1-6 TRBV7-6 NA TRBD1 TGTGCCAGCAGCCAACAGGGGAGCTCCTATAATTCACCCCTCCACTTT CASSQQGSSYNSPLHF
13 TRBJ1-4 TRBV29-1 NA TRBD1 TGCAGCGGTGGACAGGGGGCATATGAAAAACTGTTTTTT CSGGQGAYEKLFF
15 TRBJ2-3 TRBV7-9 NA NA TGTGCCAGCAGCCCTAGGGCGGGGGCCGGAGATACGCAGTATTTT CASSPRAGAGDTQYF
14 TRBJ2-1 TRBV18 few TRBD2 TGTGCCAGCTCACGCAGCGGGATACTCTATGAGCAGTTCTTC CASSRSGILYEQFF
13 TRBJ2-3 TRBV20-1 NA NA TGCAGTGCGAGACCATCTAGCACAGATACGCAGTATTTT CSARPSSTDTQYF
14 TRBJ2-1 TRBV10-3 NA NA TGTGCCATCAGTAAGACAGGTACCTACAATGAGCAGTTCTTC CAISKTGTYNEQFF
16 TRBJ2-6 TRBV11-2 NA TRBD2 TGTGCCAGCAGCTTAGTAAGCGGGACTGGGGCCAACGTCCTGACTTTC CASSLVSGTGANVLTF
13 TRBJ2-3 TRBV24-1 NA TRBD1 TGTGCCACGCAGGGGGCCTGGACAGATACGCAGTATTTT CATQGAWTDTQYF
15 TRBJ1-2 TRBV5-6 NA TRBD1 TGTGCCAGCACCTTAAGGACAGGGGCACCGGCTGGCTACACCTTC CASTLRTGAPAGYTF
16 TRBJ2-3 TRBV5-6 few NA TGTGCCAGCAGCTTGGGACCGACAGTCCCGGTCCCATCGCAGTATTTT CASSLGPTVPVPSQYF
13 TRBJ2-5 TRBV18 few NA TGTGCCAGCTCATCTCTGTTACAAGAGACCCAGTACTTC CASSSLLQETQYF
15 TRBJ2-2 TRBV7-8 NA NA TGTGCCAGCAGCTTAGAGCGGAAGGGGACCGGGGAGCTGTTTTTT CASSLERKGTGELFF
16 TRBJ2-3 TRBV6-5 few NA TGTGCCAGCAGTTACCGAGGGGAGGAGAGCACAGATACGCAGTATTTT CASSYRGEESTDTQYF
15 TRBJ2-1 TRBV2 few TRBD2 TGTGCCAGCAGTACCCGGACTAGCGGAACTGGTGAGCAGTTCTTC CASSTRTSGTGEQFF
15 TRBJ1-2 TRBV10-3 few TRBD1 TGTGCCATCAGACCACAGGGGGCGCAGAACTATGGCTACACCTTC CAIRPQGAQNYGYTF
13 TRBJ2-1 TRBV6-6 many TRBD1 TGTGCCAGCCAATCAGGGGGCTACAATGAGCAGTTCTTC CASQSGGYNEQFF
17 TRBJ2-3 TRBV5-1 NA TRBD2 TGCGCCAGCAGCATGGTGGCGGCGGGAGTTAGCACAGATACGCAGTATTTT CASSMVAAGVSTDTQYF
15 TRBJ1-1 TRBV4-3 few NA TGCGCCAGCAGCCAAGGTCAGGGGCGCGGGGCTGAAGCTTTCTTT CASSQGQGRGAEAFF
13 TRBJ1-5 TRBV24-1 few NA TGTGCCACCAGGGGGGCGGACAATCAGCCCCAGCATTTT CATRGADNQPQHF
12 TRBJ2-1 TRBV25-1 few NA TGTGCCAGCAGTCCCGGGAACAATGAGCAGTTCTTC CASSPGNNEQFF
17 TRBJ1-2 TRBV7-6 many NA TGTGCCAGCAGCTTATCGGGGCGGACTGACCCTAACTATGGCTACACCTTC CASSLSGRTDPNYGYTF
15 TRBJ2-1 TRBV4-1 once NA TGCGCCAGCAGCCAATGGACCGGGGGCCTGGATGAGCAGTTCTTC CASSQWTGGLDEQFF
14 TRBJ1-1 TRBV29-1 few NA TGCAGCGTTGACCCTCAGGGTGCGGACACTGAAGCTTTCTTT CSVDPQGADTEAFF
22 TRBJ2-2 TRBV4-1 many TRBD2 TGCGCCAGCAGCCAACCAAACCTCGGACTAGCGGGAGGAAGAGTAGGCACCGGGGAGCTGTTTTTT CASSQPNLGLAGGRVGTGELFF
13 TRBJ1-2 TRBV15 few NA TGTGCCACCAGCAGGGGGAATGACTATGGCTACACCTTC CATSRGNDYGYTF
15 TRBJ1-2 TRBV4-3 NA NA TGCGCCAGCAGCCAAGAGGGCGGGGTGGGCTATGGCTACACCTTC CASSQEGGVGYGYTF
14 TRBJ2-2 TRBV6-1 few NA TGTGCCAGCAGTGAAGCGCTAAGGACCGGGGAGCTGTTTTTT CASSEALRTGELFF
15 TRBJ1-2 TRBV3-1 NA NA TGTGCCAGCAGCCAAGAAGGAGGGACCGGGTATGGCTACACCTTC CASSQEGGTGYGYTF
14 TRBJ1-1 TRBV9 NA NA TGTGCCAGCAGCGTAGGATCAGTCGCATCTGAAGCTTTCTTT CASSVGSVASEAFF
14 TRBJ2-7 TRBV20-1 few TRBD2 TGCAGTGCCCAGCAGCGGGGTACCCCCTACGAGCAGTACTTC CSAQQRGTPYEQYF
14 TRBJ2-5 TRBV6-5 few NA TGTGCCAGCAGTTACTCGACGGGGCTAGAGACCCAGTACTTC CASSYSTGLETQYF
15 TRBJ2-7 TRBV28 few TRBD1 TGTGCCAGCAGTTTATTGGACAGGGCCTACTACGAGCAGTACTTC CASSLLDRAYYEQYF
14 TRBJ2-7 TRBV20-1 NA NA TGCAGTGCTGAAAGACAGCGCTTCGTCCCCGAGCAGTACTTC CSAERQRFVPEQYF
17 TRBJ2-1 TRBV24-1 NA TRBD2 TGTGCCACCAGTGATCCCGTGACTAGCGGGAAAAACAATGAGCAGTTCTTC CATSDPVTSGKNNEQFF
16 TRBJ1-2 TRBV30 NA NA TGTGCCTGGAGGAAGCCTGGACTGATTAATGCCTATGGCTACACCTTC CAWRKPGLINAYGYTF
15 TRBJ1-3 TRBV7-9 few TRBD1 TGTGCCAGCAGCCCGGGACAGGTGACTGGAAACACCATATATTTT CASSPGQVTGNTIYF
16 TRBJ2-3 TRBV9 few TRBD2 TGTGCCAGCAGTCCTATAGCGGGGACCCTCGGAGATACGCAGTATTTT CASSPIAGTLGDTQYF
12 TRBJ2-3 TRBV20-1 few NA TGCAGTGCGGCTCAGGGCCCGGATACGCAGTATTTT CSAAQGPDTQYF
16 TRBJ1-1 TRBV7-8 many TRBD1 TGTGCCAGCAGCCCAAGAAGGGACAGGCAGAACACTGAAGCTTTCTTT CASSPRRDRQNTEAFF
12 TRBJ2-7 TRBV5-6 many NA TGTGCCAGCAGCTTGGCGTTCTACGAGCAGTACTTC CASSLAFYEQYF
16 TRBJ2-1 TRBV4-1 NA NA TGCGCCAGCAGCCAAGATATTAGCCCGACCTACAATGAGCAGTTCTTC CASSQDISPTYNEQFF
14 TRBJ2-1 TRBV24-1 NA NA TGTGCCACCAGTGATCCATTTAGGGATAGTGAGCAGTTCTTC CATSDPFRDSEQFF
17 TRBJ2-1 TRBV3-1 NA TRBD2 TGTGCCAGCAGCCCGCTCGGACGGGAGGGAAACTACAATGAGCAGTTCTTC CASSPLGREGNYNEQFF
17 TRBJ1-4 TRBV12-3/TRBV12-4 NA NA TGTGCCAGCAGGAGGACAGATACTACTGCAACTAATGAAAAACTGTTTTTT CASRRTDTTATNEKLFF
18 TRBJ2-1 TRBV10-3 few TRBD2 TGTGCCATCAGTGAGTCGAGGACTAGCGGGGGAACTGTGGGTGAGCAGTTCTTC CAISESRTSGGTVGEQFF
14 TRBJ2-3 TRBV11-2 few NA TGTGCCAGCAGCTCTGTCGGCCACACAGATACGCAGTATTTT CASSSVGHTDTQYF
15 TRBJ1-1 TRBV7-8 few TRBD1 TGTGCCAGCAGCTTAGCGACAGGGCTGAACACTGAAGCTTTCTTT CASSLATGLNTEAFF
15 TRBJ2-3 TRBV27 few TRBD1 TGTGCCAGCAGGCCGGGGACAGGGCGAACAGATACGCAGTATTTT CASRPGTGRTDTQYF
16 TRBJ2-1 TRBV7-9 NA TRBD2 TGTGCCAGCAGCCCGACCGGGACTAGCGCCTACAATGAGCAGTTCTTC CASSPTGTSAYNEQFF
16 TRBJ2-6 TRBV6-5 NA NA TGTGCCAGCAGTTATTCCCCCCTCGCGGGGGCCAACGTCCTGACTTTC CASSYSPLAGANVLTF
17 TRBJ2-3 TRBV5-4 NA NA TGTGCCAGCAGTCTTCTCCAACTAGAAGGAGTCCCAGATACGCAGTATTTT CASSLLQLEGVPDTQYF
19 TRBJ1-3 TRBV4-1 medium-sized NA TGCGCCAGCAGCCAGGATCTCAGTTTGGGCCCGGACTCTGGAAACACCATATATTTT CASSQDLSLGPDSGNTIYF